The sequence of this TCR beta chain was determined in a study of siplizumab effects on memory and regulatory T cells (dated by TCRdb to between 2017 and 2020). Background on the whole study: The study looked at the effect of siplizumab, an anti-CD2 antibody, on alloreactive T-cell subsets in allogeneic mixed lymphocyte reactions made from human PBMCs.

Including cysteine and phenylalanine, the CDR3 has 13 amino acids. Of the read, only the CDR3 DNA is kept; its 39 bases are in frame from base 1. V was cut back by 0 bases and J by 11 bases, leaving a gap of 12 bases between them. Via the germline V gene, CDR1 is SGHRS and CDR2 YFSETQ. TCRbeta CDR3 sequencing was performed on sorted unstimulated T cells and on proliferating T cells recovered from mixed lymphocyte reactions. Fresh whole blood from around 11 HLA-typed healthy donors was used to isolate PBMCs. Unstimulated CD4+ non-regulatory T cells were FACS-sorted to map the origin of alloreactive clones. General conclusions and limits of the study: Siplizumab significantly reduced the cumulative frequency of alloreactive sequences traceable to unstimulated CD4+ memory T cells. No functional confirmation was obtained for the suppressive function of proliferating Tregs from siplizumab cultures. A naive or memory phenotype could not be assigned to roughly 75-97% of proliferating CD4+ or CD8+ clones. Of the alloreactive CD4+ clones that could be mapped, the Treg-derived share averaged about 70% with siplizumab compared with 25% to 30% in control reactions. Unstimulated naive T cells appeared more diverse than memory T cells, and naive cells seemed to contribute substantially to the alloresponse. Because sequences below about 10^-5 frequency were poorly captured, only a minor fraction of alloreactive clones could be mapped to unstimulated subsets.

Regarding this clone: It has no known antigen specificity. Per-nucleotide qualities are absent, and no much larger clonotype sits a single base away.

The library was prepared using the immunoSEQ multiplex PCR assay. Some 100,000 TCR templates per sample were assayed by the deep sequencing platform. Genomic DNA extracted from sorted T cells was used for TCRbeta CDR3 sequencing. The authors processed their data as follows. Clonal analysis of TCRbeta CDR3 data was done in the R programming language. Alloreactive CD4+ and CD8+ clones were identified by comparing unstimulated samples to CFSE-low samples taken after the reaction. Alloreactive CD4+ clones were assigned to regulatory or non-regulatory origin by matching sequences to sorted unstimulated Treg and non-Treg repertoires. The immuneACCESS repertoire file appears here via TCRdb, limited to in-frame rearrangements. These files lack a portion of the clones; in checked studies, under half of the deficit traces to unresolved V genes, and the cause of the others is not known. That table is the source of V, J and clone size, and D and trimming were worked out from the DNA. Recorded for this sample are some 120,000 clones; roughly 94% of them occurred a single time. Under 2% of the sample is in the top ten clones.

This receptor chain uses TRBV5-1 and TRBJ1-3; a tentative D call is TRBD1 (6 bases match). The sequenced sample consisted of non-Treg CD4+ T cells sorted from blood. In the paper's terms, the cell subset or site label means: FACS-sorted unstimulated CD4+ non-regulatory T cells. This receptor was obtained from a human donor in good health. The encoded CDR3 is CASSLETGEAIYF. DNA sequence: TGCGCCAGCAGCTTGGAGACAGGAGAGGCCATATATTTT.